The 9 T cell receptor beta chains below were found in one sample sequenced in a study of OX40 agonist ivuxolimab in advanced cancers. Clones were read by immunoSEQ multiplex PCR, and TCRdb kept only the in-frame ones, dropping some. The sample has roughly 61,000 clones; about 88% are singletons. The source material was CD4+ or CD8+ T cells sorted from blood, sampled in a trial of the OX40 agonist ivuxolimab. Receptors were obtained from an adult with an advanced solid tumor such as melanoma, head and neck, liver or kidney cancer.

The chain employs TRBV5-1 and TRBJ1-1, with D perhaps TRBD1 (5 bases). This CDR3 comprises 19 residues. The germline V gene has CDR1 SGHRS and CDR2 YFSETQ. V was trimmed by 0 bases and J by 10 bases, leaving 31 bases between them. CDR3 nucleotide sequence: TGCGCCAGCAGCTTGGATCCCTGGTCTAGGGGCCGGGGGTTGAGGGTAGCTTTCTTT. It specifies CASSLDPWSRGRGLRVAFF.

The chain has TRBV2 and TRBJ2-1, with 10 positions matching TRBD2. J was trimmed by 3 bases and V by 6 bases; bases with no gene match: 5. The CDR3 is made up of 15 amino acids. Germline-derived CDR1 and CDR2 are SNHLY and FYNNEI. The CDR3 protein is CASSALAGDYNEQFF. The CDR3 coding sequence is TGTGCCAGCAGCGCTCTAGCGGGAGACTACAATGAGCAGTTCTTC.

The chain has TRBV6-1 and TRBJ2-3; 12 bases fit TRBD2. CDR3 length equals 15 residues. The germline V gene has CDR1 MNHNS and CDR2 SASEGT. Trimming cost V 8 bases and J 3 bases; bases outside gene matches: 6. CDR3 region: CASFPSGRVTDTQYF. The CDR3 DNA follows: TGTGCCAGCTTTCCTAGCGGGAGGGTAACAGATACGCAGTATTTT.

This clone was found once. This sequence joins TRBV5-1 and TRBJ1-2, with D perhaps matching TRBD1 (6 bases). The CDR3 sequence is 16 residues long. Germline CDR1 and CDR2: SGHRS and YFSETQ. The V end lost 1 base, the J end lost 3 bases, and 16 bases lay between the germline ends. The CDR3 loop is CASSLNNGGQDYGYTF. The CDR3 bases are TGCGCCAGCAGCTTGAACAACGGGGGGCAAGACTATGGCTACACCTTC.

The chain is built from TRBV30 and TRBJ2-1; 7 nucleotides match TRBD1. The ends lost 3 bases at V and 4 bases at J; junction bases unmatched: 12. Germline V CDR1 and CDR2: GTSNPN, SVGIG (reference sequence). This CDR3 spans 16 amino acids. The CDR3 DNA reads TGTGCCTGGAGCCCCCCCGACAGGGTGCGATACAATGAGCAGTTCTTC. It codes for CAWSPPDRVRYNEQFF. The variable domain in full, completed from reference TRBV30 and TRBJ2-1, reads SQTIHQWPATLVQPVGSPLSLECTVEGTSNPNLYWYRQAAGRGLQLLFYSVGIGQISSEVPQNLSASRPQDRQFILSSKKLLLSDSGFYLCAWSPPDRVRYNEQFFGPGTRLTVL.

The chain recombines TRBV28 with TRBJ1-2; D gene ambiguous. V lost 3 bases, J lost 7 bases, and 21 bases lay in between. The CDR3 runs to 16 residues. The germline V gene encodes CDR1 MDHEN and CDR2 SYDVKM. CDR3: CASSLSENLRAGGYTF. The CDR3 DNA reads TGTGCCAGCAGTTTGTCCGAGAACCTTCGGGCGGGTGGCTACACCTTC.

This sequence joins TRBV4-2 and TRBJ2-6; unclear D gene. Germline V gene lookup returns CDR1 LGHNA and CDR2 YNFKEQ. This CDR3 spans 15 amino acids. The ends were cut back, 0 bases at V and 0 bases at J, with 3 bases in the middle. CDR3 residues: CASSQELSGANVLTF. The CDR3, as DNA: TGTGCCAGCAGCCAAGAACTCTCTGGGGCCAACGTCCTGACTTTC.

J is TRBJ2-3 and V is TRBV5-1; 12 bases are shared with TRBD2. Unmatched junction bases numbered 10, after V lost 4 bases and J lost 4 bases. Germline V CDR1 and CDR2: SGHRS, YFSETQ. The CDR3 runs 17 residues. In DNA form, the CDR3 reads TGCGCCAGCAGCGCTATGGACGGGACTAGCGGGCCAGATACGCAGTATTTT. It translates to CASSAMDGTSGPDTQYF.

The chain links TRBV28 to TRBJ2-5, with D perhaps matching TRBD2 (6 bases). The CDR3 has 13 residues. CDR1 and CDR2 (germline): MDHEN, SYDVKM. V lost 6 bases and J lost 5, with 13 bases in between. CDR3 bases: TGTGCCAGCAGATCGACTAGTCGTGAGACCCAGTACTTC. This sequence encodes CASRSTSRETQYF.